This entry lists 27 T cell receptor beta chains sequenced from one sample in a study of blood T cell repertoires in COVID-19. The repertoire was sequenced with immunoSEQ multiplex PCR; TCRdb's copy has only in-frame clones and lacks some. Of about 70,000 clones listed, about 90% are singletons. The sequencing sample was made of peripheral blood. The source of these receptors is a man aged 45-60 years with active COVID-19.

The chain's CDR3 is CASSLSLGRARAQIYYGYTF. The CDR3 DNA reads as TGTGCCAGCAGCTTGAGCCTCGGGCGGGCGAGGGCGCAGATATACTATGGCTACACCTTC. This chain connects TRBV9 to TRBJ1-2, with D uncertain. Per the germline V gene, CDR1 is SGDLS and CDR2 is YYNGEE. CDR3 length equals 20 residues. Deletions cut 4 bases from V and 3 bases from J, with 31 bases between.

This chain links TRBV5-1 with TRBJ1-4; weak D call: TRBD1 (5 bases). Deletions cut 0 bases from V and 4 bases from J, with 7 bases between. The CDR3 spans 14 residues. Germline V gives CDR1 SGHRS, CDR2 YFSETQ. The CDR3: CASSLGQNNEKLFF. The CDR3 region has the DNA TGCGCCAGCAGCTTGGGACAGAATAATGAAAAACTGTTTTTT.

The chain is built from TRBV5-1 and TRBJ2-3, with 12 bases matching TRBD2. Losses at the gene ends were 5 bases for V and 4 bases for J; bases not matched to a gene: 8. CDR1 is SGHRS and CDR2 is YFSETQ in the germline V gene. This CDR3 region has 16 residues. CDR3 DNA: TGCGCCAGCAGAATGACTAGCGGGAGTGGCTCAGATACGCAGTATTTT. Translation: CASRMTSGSGSDTQYF.

The V call is TRBV10-3, the J call TRBJ2-1, with D possibly being TRBD2 (6 bases). V gave up 6 bases and J gave up 8 bases, with 8 bases separating them. The CDR3 has 11 residues. Germline CDR1 and CDR2: ENHRY and SYGVKD. The CDR3 here is CAIRGGDEQFF. In nucleotides, the CDR3 is TGTGCCATCAGGGGGGGTGATGAGCAGTTCTTC.

V gene TRBV29-1 combines with J gene TRBJ2-3; no definite D call. CDR3 length: 12 residues. The V gene lost 5 bases and the J gene lost 0 bases, with 6 bases spanning the gap. Germline V gene data show CDR1 as SQVTM and CDR2 as ANQGSEA. The CDR3 coding sequence is TGCAGCGTTAACTTGAGCACAGATACGCAGTATTTT. Residues: CSVNLSTDTQYF.

The chain links TRBV4-3 to TRBJ2-5, with a weak D call TRBD2 (5 bases). The V end was cut by 4 bases, the J end by 5 bases, with 8 bases between. The CDR3 is made up of 12 amino acids. Germline V CDR1 and CDR2: LGHNA, YSLEER. The CDR3 coding sequence is TGCGCCAGCAGCCTACGGGGTGAGACCCAGTACTTC. Protein: CASSLRGETQYF.

J is TRBJ2-1 and V is TRBV5-1; 8 positions match TRBD2. Germline CDR1 SGHRS, CDR2 YFSETQ. J lost 5 bases, V lost 0 bases, and 4 bases had no gene match. The CDR3 extends over 15 amino acids. The CDR3 coding sequence is TGCGCCAGCAGCTTGGCACTAGCGGAGCACAATGAGCAGTTCTTC. Its translation is CASSLALAEHNEQFF.

This clone was seen a single time. J is TRBJ2-3 and V is TRBV7-9; D may be TRBD1 (6 bases). The V gene lost 5 bases and the J gene lost 4 bases, with 19 bases spanning the gap. Germline V gene lookup returns CDR1 SEHNR and CDR2 FQNEAQ (reference sequence). The CDR3 totals 16 residues. CDR3 nucleotide sequence: TGTGCCAGCAGCCCGCTAAACAGGGTTCGCCCAGATACGCAGTATTTT. This translates into CASSPLNRVRPDTQYF.

The chain is built from TRBV10-2 and TRBJ1-1; D uncertain. The V gene lost 2 bases and the J gene lost 0 bases, with 7 bases spanning the gap. Germline V CDR1 and CDR2: WSHSY, SAAADI. This CDR3 contains 14 residues. Here the CDR3 reads CASSEVAMNTEAFF. CDR3 sequence (DNA): TGCGCCAGCAGTGAGGTAGCCATGAACACTGAAGCTTTCTTT.

This clone was detected only a few times. The chain has TRBV7-9 and TRBJ2-1; TRBD2 matches 10 bases. The V segment lost 4 bases and the J segment 4 bases; nucleotides outside the gene matches: 7. This CDR3 has 16 residues. Germline V gives CDR1 SEHNR, CDR2 FQNEAQ (reference sequence). The CDR3 DNA follows: TGTGCCAGCAGCTACGGACTAGCGGAAATTTACAATGAGCAGTTCTTC. It is translated as CASSYGLAEIYNEQFF.

This chain links TRBV19 with TRBJ2-7; TRBD1 matches 7 bases. Per germline, CDR1 LNHDA and CDR2 SQIVND (reference sequence). The CDR3 length is 13 residues. With 7 bases clipped from V and 0 bases from J, the junction kept 3 bases outside the gene matches. CDR3 nucleotide sequence: TGTGCCAGTAAAAGGACAGGCTCCTACGAGCAGTACTTC. Translated, it gives CASKRTGSYEQYF.

This rearrangement joins TRBV5-1 to TRBJ2-3; TRBD2 agrees at 12 bases. Germline V gene data show CDR1 as SGHRS and CDR2 as YFSETQ. J was trimmed by 5 bases and V by 3 bases; bases with no gene match: 10. CDR3 size: 17 residues. CDR3 nucleotides: TGCGCCAGCAGCTCGGAACTACTAGCGGGAGGAAGAGATACGCAGTATTTT. Translating it yields CASSSELLAGGRDTQYF.

The chain combines TRBV7-2 with TRBJ1-3; perhaps TRBD1 as D (5 bases). The CDR3 contains 15 residues. Germline CDR1 is SGHTA and CDR2 is FQGNSA. V lost 4 bases, J lost 2 bases, and 12 bases lay in between. CDR3 loop: CASSSRDSPGNTIYF. CDR3 coding DNA: TGTGCCAGCAGCTCTAGAGACAGTCCTGGAAACACCATATATTTT.

The chain couples TRBV15 to TRBJ2-4; TRBD2 might be the D (6 bases). The CDR3 totals 15 residues. V was cut by 4 bases and J by 0 bases, with 10 bases left in between. Germline assignment: CDR1 LNHNV and CDR2 YYDKDF (reference sequence). CDR3 nucleotide sequence: TGTGCCACCAGCATGGCGGGACTAGCCAAAAACATTCAGTACTTC. It yields the protein CATSMAGLAKNIQYF.

The rearrangement joins TRBV3-1 (or the pseudogene TRBV3-2) to TRBJ2-7; 13 bases fit TRBD2. After removal of 4 bases from V and 5 bases from J, the junction contained 5 bases not matched to a gene. This CDR3 is built from 15 residues. The V gene's germline CDR1 is LGHDT and CDR2 YNNKEL (reference sequence). DNA for the CDR3: TGTGCCAGCAGCCCTACGGGACTAGCGGGACACGAGCAGTACTTC. This translates into CASSPTGLAGHEQYF.

The chain combines TRBV11-1 with TRBJ2-7; TRBD2 matches 7 bases. Germline loops: CDR1 SGHAT, CDR2 FQDESV (reference sequence). The CDR3 is made up of 14 amino acids. V lost 5 bases, J lost 6 bases, and 10 bases stayed unmatched. In nucleotides, the CDR3 is TGTGCCAGCAGCCCCGGCGGGAGTTTAGGCGAGCAGTACTTC. The encoded protein is CASSPGGSLGEQYF.

The chain employs TRBV4-1 and TRBJ1-3, with D perhaps TRBD1 (6 bases). V lost 4 bases and J lost 0, with 10 bases in between. Germline V gene sequence: CDR1 MGHRA, CDR2 YSYEKL. The CDR3 extends over 15 amino acids. The CDR3 sequence: CASSPGQYSGNTIYF. The CDR3 bases are TGCGCCAGCAGCCCAGGACAGTACTCTGGAAACACCATATATTTT.

This clone is a singleton in its sample. V gene TRBV6-2 or TRBV6-3 combines with J gene TRBJ1-4, with TRBD1 matching over 11 bases. From germline, CDR1 is MNHEY and CDR2 SVGEGT. The CDR3 loop spans 14 amino acids. V was clipped by 5 bases and J by 8 bases; unmatched bases: 4. CDR3 coding DNA: TGTGCCAGCAGTAGGACAGGGGGCCACGAAAAACTGTTTTTT. It is translated as CASSRTGGHEKLFF.

The V call is TRBV5-1, the J call TRBJ2-7; 12 positions agree with TRBD2. Germline V gives CDR1 SGHRS, CDR2 YFSETQ. Germline trimming cut 0 bases from V and 1 base from J; bases unmatched to any gene: 2. The CDR3 is 16 amino acids. The CDR3 nucleotides are TGCGCCAGCAGCTTGGGGACTAGCGGGATTTCCTACGAGCAGTACTTC. This gives the protein CASSLGTSGISYEQYF.

The chain carries TRBV4-2 and TRBJ1-6; 11 bases fit TRBD1. CDR3 length equals 15 residues. In germline, CDR1 is LGHNA, CDR2 YNFKEQ. After removal of 3 bases from V and 10 bases from J, the junction contained 5 bases not matched to a gene. CDR3 sequence: CASSQTRDRGSPLHF. The CDR3 DNA sequence: TGTGCCAGCAGCCAGACCCGGGACAGGGGGTCACCCCTCCACTTT.

V usage is TRBV7-3 and J usage is TRBJ2-1; TRBD2 aligns across 8 bases. Per germline, CDR1 SGHTA and CDR2 FQGTGA. Trimming took 4 bases from V and 6 from J; bases not matched to a gene: 14. This CDR3 is 17 amino acids long. Here the CDR3 DNA reads TGTGCCAGCAGCTCCCGGGGGGACGGGAGGGCCCTCAATGAGCAGTTCTTC. It specifies CASSSRGDGRALNEQFF.

The chain joins TRBV4-1 to TRBJ1-5; 7 positions match TRBD1. CDR1 MGHRA and CDR2 YSYEKL come from the germline V gene. This CDR3 is built from 16 residues. With 0 bases clipped from V and 6 bases from J, the junction kept 8 bases outside the gene matches. In DNA, the CDR3 is TGCGCCAGCAGCCAAGAAGACAGGGTTGGTTTTCAGCCCCAGCATTTT. Amino acids: CASSQEDRVGFQPQHF.

V gene TRBV3-1 (or the pseudogene TRBV3-2) combines with J gene TRBJ1-5, with D maybe TRBD1 (5 bases). Per the germline V gene, CDR1 is LGHDT and CDR2 is YNNKEL (reference sequence). The CDR3 has 15 residues. V dropped 0 bases and J dropped 4 bases, with 10 bases sitting between them. The CDR3 nucleotides read TGTGCCAGCAGCCAAGATCCGGGGGTTAATCAGCCCCAGCATTTT. Translating it yields CASSQDPGVNQPQHF.

This chain connects TRBV6-2 or TRBV6-3 to TRBJ1-5, with 9 bases identical to TRBD1. Germline CDR1 is MNHEY and CDR2 is SVGEGT. The V segment lost 0 bases and the J segment 4 bases; nucleotides outside the gene matches: 7. The CDR3 totals 17 residues. CDR3 residues: CASSYSTGGARNQPQHF. As DNA, the CDR3 is TGTGCCAGCAGTTACTCTACAGGGGGCGCTCGTAATCAGCCCCAGCATTTT.

This chain connects TRBV6-5 to TRBJ1-2; TRBD1 is a possible D gene (6 bases). The CDR3 length is 13 residues. V lost 7 bases and J 4 bases, leaving 13 bases between the germline ends. Looked up from germline, CDR1 is MNHEY and CDR2 is SVGAGI. CDR3 coding DNA: TGTGCCAGCACCGACAGGACGGCCTATGGCTACACCTTC. Protein sequence: CASTDRTAYGYTF.

The genes are TRBV15 and TRBJ2-1; 7 positions agree with TRBD1. V dropped 0 bases and J dropped 9; count of bases not matched to a gene: 17. The CDR3 length is 18 residues. Germline V lookup: CDR1 LNHNV, CDR2 YYDKDF (reference sequence). This CDR3 is CATSRDPSPGAGGTEQFF. CDR3 coding DNA: TGTGCCACCAGCAGAGACCCCTCCCCCGGGGCAGGGGGAACTGAGCAGTTCTTC.

The chain employs TRBV6-1 and TRBJ2-7, with TRBD2 as a possible D gene (6 bases). CDR3 length equals 18 residues. CDR1 and CDR2 from the germline V gene are MNHNS and SASEGT. The V gene lost 1 base and the J gene lost 0 bases, with 19 bases spanning the gap. The CDR3 DNA reads as TGTGCCAGCAGTGAAGGGGTGGTGATCGGGAGCGGCTCCTACGAGCAGTACTTC. Encoded protein: CASSEGVVIGSGSYEQYF.